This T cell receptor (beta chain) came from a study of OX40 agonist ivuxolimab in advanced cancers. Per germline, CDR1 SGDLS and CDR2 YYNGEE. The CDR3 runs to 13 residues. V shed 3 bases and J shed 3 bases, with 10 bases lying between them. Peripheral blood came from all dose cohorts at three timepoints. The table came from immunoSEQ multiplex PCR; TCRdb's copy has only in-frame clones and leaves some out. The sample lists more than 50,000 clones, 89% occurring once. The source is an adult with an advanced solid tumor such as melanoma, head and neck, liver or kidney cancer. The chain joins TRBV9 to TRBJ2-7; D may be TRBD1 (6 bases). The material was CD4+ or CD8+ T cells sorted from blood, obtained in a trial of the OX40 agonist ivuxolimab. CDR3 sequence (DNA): TGTGCCAGCAGCGCCAGGGGCGACTACGAGCAGTACTTC. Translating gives CASSARGDYEQYF. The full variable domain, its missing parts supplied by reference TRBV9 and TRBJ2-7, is DSGVTQTPKHLITATGQRVTLRCSPRSGDLSVYWYQQSLDQGLQFLIQYYNGEERAKGNILERFSAQQFPDLHSELNLSSLELGDSALYFCASSARGDYEQYFGPGTRLTVT.